This is a list of T cell receptor beta chains from one sample in a study of cytomegalovirus exposure and HLA in healthy donors. Repertoires were generated with immunoSEQ multiplex PCR, while TCRdb's copy carries only in-frame clones and drops some. There are over 250,000 clones in the sample; approximately 86% occur only once, and around 1% lies in the top ten. Sequenced material: PBMCs. These receptors all stem from a woman aged 18-29 years in good health and CMV-seronegative. Both conserved end residues are part of each CDR3. Each record gives: J gene, D gene, V gene, clone size, CDR3 protein, CDR3 DNA. A D gene is named only where the DNA matches it firmly. Where a row states a size, it is once, few, many or the class of an expanded clone; other rows omit it.

J: TRBJ2-1; D: TRBD1; V: TRBV25-1; size: once; CDR3: CASTGQINNEQFF; DNA: TGTGCCAGCACGGGACAGATAAACAATGAGCAGTTCTTC
J: TRBJ2-7; D: NA; V: TRBV19; size: NA; CDR3: CASSMVAENSYEQYF; DNA: TGTGCCAGTAGTATGGTGGCGGAGAATTCCTACGAGCAGTACTTC
J: TRBJ1-5; D: NA; V: TRBV4-1; size: NA; CDR3: CASSQAPTGLGSNQPQHF; DNA: TGCGCCAGCAGCCAAGCTCCGACAGGCTTGGGTAGCAATCAGCCCCAGCATTTT
J: TRBJ2-2; D: NA; V: TRBV7-3; size: NA; CDR3: CASSLAPGANTGELFF; DNA: TGTGCCAGCAGCTTAGCCCCAGGCGCGAACACCGGGGAGCTGTTTTTT
J: TRBJ1-2; D: NA; V: TRBV7-2; size: NA; CDR3: CASRWQYGYTF; DNA: TGTGCCAGCAGATGGCAGTATGGCTACACCTTC
J: TRBJ1-5; D: TRBD1; V: TRBV2; size: NA; CDR3: CASSGDREGWQPQHF; DNA: TGTGCCAGCAGTGGGGACAGGGAGGGTTGGCAGCCCCAGCATTTT
J: TRBJ1-1; D: NA; V: TRBV6-5; size: NA; CDR3: CASSYRTEGWTEAFF; DNA: TGTGCCAGCAGTTATCGGACGGAGGGTTGGACTGAAGCTTTCTTT
J: TRBJ2-7; D: TRBD1; V: TRBV29-1; size: NA; CDR3: CSAVLLGTGAPEQYF; DNA: TGCAGCGCCGTACTACTTGGGACAGGGGCCCCTGAGCAGTACTTC
J: TRBJ2-7; D: TRBD2; V: TRBV7-6; size: NA; CDR3: CASSPLSRAGGQLEQYF; DNA: TGTGCCAGCAGCCCGCTTTCAAGGGCGGGGGGCCAGCTAGAGCAGTACTTC
J: TRBJ2-1; D: TRBD2; V: TRBV7-9; size: NA; CDR3: CASSLVVGLAGFEQFF; DNA: TGTGCCAGCAGCTTAGTAGTAGGACTAGCGGGATTTGAGCAGTTCTTC
J: TRBJ2-7; D: TRBD2; V: TRBV6-5; size: NA; CDR3: CASSLAGVGEQYF; DNA: TGTGCCAGCAGTCTAGCGGGGGTTGGCGAGCAGTACTTC
J: TRBJ1-3; D: NA; V: TRBV4-3; size: few; CDR3: CASSQEVRFGSGNTIYF; DNA: TGCGCCAGCAGCCAAGAGGTCAGGTTCGGCTCTGGAAACACCATATATTTT
J: TRBJ1-1; D: TRBD1; V: TRBV6-5; size: NA; CDR3: CASSLGTGATHTEAFF; DNA: TGTGCCAGCAGTTTGGGGACAGGGGCGACCCACACTGAAGCTTTCTTT
J: TRBJ1-5; D: NA; V: TRBV27; size: NA; CDR3: CAPRGRRCNQPQHF; DNA: TGTGCCCCCAGGGGACGCCGTTGCAATCAGCCCCAGCATTTT
J: TRBJ2-4; D: TRBD2; V: TRBV27; size: once; CDR3: CASGIAGGVGVKNIQYF; DNA: TGTGCCAGCGGTATAGCGGGGGGGGTGGGAGTCAAAAACATTCAGTACTTC
J: TRBJ1-2; D: NA; V: TRBV30; size: NA; CDR3: CASASQGIYGYTF; DNA: TGTGCCTCTGCTTCTCAGGGGATCTATGGCTACACCTTC
J: TRBJ2-7; D: TRBD1; V: TRBV4-1; size: NA; CDR3: CASSQDRFAYEQYF; DNA: TGCGCCAGCAGCCAGGACAGGTTTGCATACGAGCAGTACTTC
J: TRBJ1-2; D: TRBD1; V: TRBV10-1; size: NA; CDR3: CANHTGGPNYGYTF; DNA: TGCGCCAACCACACAGGGGGCCCGAACTATGGCTACACCTTC
J: TRBJ1-3; D: NA; V: TRBV5-1; size: few; CDR3: CASSLGREGNTIYF; DNA: TGCGCCAGCAGCTTGGGCAGGGAAGGAAACACCATATATTTT
J: TRBJ1-5; D: TRBD1; V: TRBV5-5; size: NA; CDR3: CASSLRGGGDNQPQHF; DNA: TGTGCCAGCAGCTTGCGAGGGGGCGGCGACAATCAGCCCCAGCATTTT
J: TRBJ2-1; D: TRBD2; V: TRBV7-9; size: NA; CDR3: CASSPKRENEQFF; DNA: TGTGCCAGCAGCCCGAAGCGGGAGAATGAGCAGTTCTTC
J: TRBJ1-1; D: TRBD1; V: TRBV19; size: once; CDR3: CASSALWTGETEAFF; DNA: TGTGCCAGTAGTGCCCTATGGACAGGGGAAACTGAAGCTTTCTTT
J: TRBJ1-4; D: NA; V: TRBV29-1; size: NA; CDR3: CSVEGPATNEKLFF; DNA: TGCAGCGTTGAAGGGCCAGCAACTAATGAAAAACTGTTTTTT
J: TRBJ1-4; D: NA; V: TRBV11-2; size: NA; CDR3: CASSPLPGANEKLFF; DNA: TGTGCCAGCAGCCCATTGCCGGGGGCTAATGAAAAACTGTTTTTT
J: TRBJ2-6; D: NA; V: TRBV11-3; size: NA; CDR3: CASSLMGTSGANVLTF; DNA: TGTGCCAGCAGCTTGATGGGGACTTCTGGGGCCAACGTCCTGACTTTC
J: TRBJ2-7; D: NA; V: TRBV6-5; size: NA; CDR3: CASSYERNYEQYF; DNA: TGTGCCAGCAGTTATGAGAGGAACTACGAGCAGTACTTC
J: TRBJ2-5; D: TRBD2; V: TRBV9; size: NA; CDR3: CASSVDLAGGGSGETQYF; DNA: TGTGCCAGCAGCGTAGATCTAGCGGGAGGCGGCTCTGGAGAGACCCAGTACTTC
J: TRBJ1-4; D: TRBD1; V: TRBV19; size: once; CDR3: CASSKGQVSNEKLFF; DNA: TGTGCCAGTAGTAAGGGACAGGTGTCTAATGAAAAACTGTTTTTT
J: TRBJ2-7; D: NA; V: TRBV27; size: NA; CDR3: CASSPPWANEQYF; DNA: TGTGCCAGCAGCCCGCCGTGGGCAAACGAGCAGTACTTC
J: TRBJ1-1; D: TRBD1; V: TRBV9; size: NA; CDR3: CASSSGQGSKWGAFF; DNA: TGTGCCAGCAGCTCCGGACAGGGGAGTAAATGGGGAGCTTTCTTT
J: TRBJ2-6; D: TRBD1; V: TRBV6-1; size: NA; CDR3: CASTRQGVGANVLTF; DNA: TGTGCCAGCACCCGACAGGGTGTAGGGGCCAACGTCCTGACTTTC
J: TRBJ1-1; D: NA; V: TRBV2; size: NA; CDR3: CASSDPLGRGMNTEAFF; DNA: TGTGCCAGCAGTGACCCCCTAGGGCGGGGGATGAACACTGAAGCTTTCTTT
J: TRBJ2-7; D: TRBD1; V: TRBV4-3; size: NA; CDR3: CASSQEPPDRGTYYEQYF; DNA: TGCGCCAGCAGCCAAGAACCCCCCGACAGGGGGACCTACTACGAGCAGTACTTC
J: TRBJ2-1; D: NA; V: TRBV27; size: once; CDR3: CASSLSSAGAPYNEQFF; DNA: TGTGCCAGCAGTTTATCGTCGGCAGGGGCCCCATACAATGAGCAGTTCTTC
J: TRBJ2-1; D: TRBD2; V: TRBV9; size: NA; CDR3: CASSVGTSVSNEQFF; DNA: TGTGCCAGCAGCGTCGGGACTAGTGTCAGTAATGAGCAGTTCTTC
J: TRBJ1-5; D: NA; V: TRBV11-2; size: once; CDR3: CASSSSRGWDHGQPQHF; DNA: TGTGCCAGCAGCTCGTCCAGGGGATGGGACCACGGACAGCCCCAGCATTTT
J: TRBJ2-2; D: TRBD1; V: TRBV30; size: once; CDR3: CAWGGQGGGELFF; DNA: TGTGCCTGGGGGGGACAGGGTGGCGGGGAGCTGTTTTTT
J: TRBJ1-3; D: TRBD1; V: TRBV30; size: NA; CDR3: CAWAGQGERNTIYF; DNA: TGTGCCTGGGCAGGACAGGGGGAAAGAAACACCATATATTTT
J: TRBJ2-1; D: NA; V: TRBV7-2; size: NA; CDR3: CASSSRTPYNEQFF; DNA: TGTGCCAGCAGCTCCAGGACTCCTTACAATGAGCAGTTCTTC
J: TRBJ2-1; D: NA; V: TRBV6-4; size: NA; CDR3: CASSERLSNEQFF; DNA: TGTGCCAGCAGTGAACGACTCAGCAATGAGCAGTTCTTC
J: TRBJ2-3; D: NA; V: TRBV10-3; size: NA; CDR3: CAISVYTDTQYF; DNA: TGTGCCATCAGTGTCTACACAGATACGCAGTATTTT
J: TRBJ1-5; D: NA; V: TRBV11-2; size: NA; CDR3: CASSLETGFNQPQHF; DNA: TGTGCCAGCAGCTTAGAAACAGGGTTCAATCAGCCCCAGCATTTT
J: TRBJ1-5; D: NA; V: TRBV28; size: NA; CDR3: CASSNRQESNQPQHF; DNA: TGTGCCAGCAGTAACCGACAGGAAAGCAATCAGCCCCAGCATTTT